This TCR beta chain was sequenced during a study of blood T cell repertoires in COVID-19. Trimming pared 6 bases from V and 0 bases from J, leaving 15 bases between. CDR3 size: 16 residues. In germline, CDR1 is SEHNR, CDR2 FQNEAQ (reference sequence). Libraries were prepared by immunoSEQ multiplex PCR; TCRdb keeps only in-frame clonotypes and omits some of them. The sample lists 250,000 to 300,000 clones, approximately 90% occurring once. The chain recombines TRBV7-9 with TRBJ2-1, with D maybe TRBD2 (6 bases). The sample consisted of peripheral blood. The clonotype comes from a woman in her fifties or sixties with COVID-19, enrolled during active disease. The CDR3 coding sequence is TGTGCCAGCAGGACGCCGGGACTCCCCTCCTACAATGAGCAGTTCTTC. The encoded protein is CASRTPGLPSYNEQFF.